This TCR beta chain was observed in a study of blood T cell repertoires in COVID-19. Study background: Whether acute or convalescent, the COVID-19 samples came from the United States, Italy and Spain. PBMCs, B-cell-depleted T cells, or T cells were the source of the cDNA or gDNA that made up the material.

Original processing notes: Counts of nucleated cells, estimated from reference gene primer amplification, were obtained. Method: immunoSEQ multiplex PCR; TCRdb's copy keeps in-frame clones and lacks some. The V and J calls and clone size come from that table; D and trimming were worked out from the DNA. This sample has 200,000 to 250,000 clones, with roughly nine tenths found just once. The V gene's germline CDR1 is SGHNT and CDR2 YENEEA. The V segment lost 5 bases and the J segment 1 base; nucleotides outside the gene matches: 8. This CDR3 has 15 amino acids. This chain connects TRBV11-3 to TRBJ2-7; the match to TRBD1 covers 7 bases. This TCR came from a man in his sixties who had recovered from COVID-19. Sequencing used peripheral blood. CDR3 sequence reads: CASSPEPGQSYEQYF. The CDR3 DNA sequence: TGTGCCAGCAGCCCGGAACCGGGACAGTCCTACGAGCAGTACTTC.